These 18 T cell receptor beta chains share one sample of origin, sequenced in a study of shared clonotypes between healthy human individuals. The method was immunoSEQ multiplex PCR; TCRdb's version includes in-frame clones alone and lacks a portion of them. Here the sample spans around 1,100,000 clones, 70% to 85% being singletons. Sample: memory CD4+ T cells from PBMCs. Indicated subset: CD45RA-negative fraction. The receptors stem from a man younger than 35 in good health. Some clones in this sample may be carry-over from other donors' samples.

This rearrangement joins TRBV4-2 to TRBJ1-3; tentatively, D is TRBD1 (5 bases). V lost 1 base to trimming and J lost 4 bases, with 14 bases between them. The CDR3 runs 16 residues. The V gene's germline CDR1 is LGHNA and CDR2 YNFKEQ. CDR3 bases: TGTGCCAGCAGCCAAGTTATCAGGGTTGGGGGAAACACCATATATTTT. Translated, it gives CASSQVIRVGGNTIYF.

The chain couples TRBV7-3 to TRBJ2-1; 8 nucleotides agree with TRBD1. V shed 4 bases, J shed 3 bases, and the junction held 5 bases outside the gene matches. The CDR3 totals 15 residues. Germline V lookup: CDR1 SGHTA, CDR2 FQGTGA. The CDR3 here is CASSWTGLDYNEQFF. The CDR3 nucleotides are TGTGCCAGCAGCTGGACAGGGTTGGACTACAATGAGCAGTTCTTC.

This chain joins TRBV23-1 and TRBJ1-1; D is perhaps TRBD1 (5 bases). TRBV23-1 is sorted into the ORF group, with uncertain function. Trimming took 7 bases from V and 3 from J, leaving 18 bases between them. This CDR3 is built from 15 residues. CDR3 nucleotides: TGCGCCAGCAATCACGATTATAAGGGACACACTGAAGCTTTCTTT. This gives the protein CASNHDYKGHTEAFF.

Worth noting for this clone: A junction boundary mismatches the germline segment, possibly from a read error. This chain links TRBV5-4 with TRBJ2-7; 7 positions agree with TRBD2. The CDR3 loop spans 13 amino acids. Germline CDR1 reads SGHNT; CDR2 reads YYREEE (reference sequence). CDR3 region: CASSLEAGDEQYF. CDR3 nucleotides: TGTGCCAGCAGTTTGGAGGCGGGGGACGAGCAGTACTTC.

The chain recombines TRBV5-5 with TRBJ1-4; the D gene is possibly TRBD1 (5 bases). Per germline, CDR1 SGHKS and CDR2 YYEKEE (reference sequence). The CDR3 is 15 residues long. Trimming removed 0 bases at V and 8 bases at J, with 14 bases between. The chain's CDR3 is CASSLGASSGEKLFF. Here the CDR3 DNA reads TGTGCCAGCAGCTTGGGGGCGTCCTCAGGGGAAAAACTGTTTTTT.

This sequence joins TRBV7-2 and TRBJ2-1, with D perhaps matching TRBD2 (6 bases). CDR3 length equals 16 residues. CDR1 is SGHTA and CDR2 is FQGNSA in the germline V gene. V was shortened by 1 base and J by 2 bases, with 12 bases between the two germline ends. In nucleotides, the CDR3 is TGTGCCAGCAGCTTAGAGGGCGGGATCACCTACAATGAGCAGTTCTTC. Translated: CASSLEGGITYNEQFF.

This clone was observed a single time. The chain carries TRBV7-8 and TRBJ1-5, with D perhaps matching TRBD1 (6 bases). The CDR3 runs 14 residues. V lost 4 bases, J lost 5 bases, and 12 bases lay in between. The germline V gene encodes CDR1 SGHVS and CDR2 FQNEAQ. CDR3 DNA: TGTGCCAGCAGCTCGGGCGGGGGCCATCAGCCCCAGCATTTT. It yields the protein CASSSGGGHQPQHF.

This chain uses TRBV29-1 with TRBJ2-7; TRBD1 matches 7 bases. Germline CDR1 SQVTM, CDR2 ANQGSEA. The V and J ends lost 4 bases and 3 bases, in that order; junction bases with no gene match: 6. The CDR3 runs to 13 residues. CDR3 in amino acids: CSVGPGQSYEQYF. CDR3 DNA sequence: TGCAGCGTTGGACCGGGACAGAGCTACGAGCAGTACTTC.

The chain is built from TRBV10-3 and TRBJ1-2; D may be TRBD1 (6 bases). V dropped 3 bases and J dropped 4 bases, with 9 bases sitting between them. The CDR3 totals 13 residues. Germline CDR1 and CDR2: ENHRY and SYGVKD. CDR3: CAISDRGGYGYTF. The CDR3 DNA is TGTGCCATCAGTGACAGGGGAGGCTATGGCTACACCTTC.

Points on this clone: Additional DNA sequences in this sample encode the identical CDR3. CDR3 sequence reads: CASSLEQGGTEAFF. CDR3 DNA sequence: TGTGCCAGCAGCTTGGAGCAGGGAGGGACTGAAGCTTTCTTT. The rearrangement joins TRBV5-4 to TRBJ1-1, with D possibly being TRBD1 (5 bases). V was trimmed by 0 bases and J by 5 bases, leaving 11 bases between them. The CDR3 consists of 14 residues. Per germline, CDR1 SGHNT and CDR2 YYREEE (reference sequence).

This rearrangement joins TRBV19 to TRBJ1-1, with D possibly TRBD1 on 5 matching bases. The CDR3 has 15 amino acids. The V end was cut by 1 base, the J end by 3 bases, with 12 bases between. CDR1 and CDR2 (germline): LNHDA, SQIVND (reference sequence). CDR3: CASSIVTGHDTEAFF. Written as DNA, the CDR3 is TGTGCCAGTAGTATAGTCACAGGCCATGACACTGAAGCTTTCTTT.

This clone was seen many times. The rearrangement links TRBV4-3 to TRBJ2-3; TRBD1 matches 7 bases. The CDR3 has 17 amino acids. Germline V CDR1 and CDR2: LGHNA, YSLEER. V lost 2 bases, J lost 3 bases, and 11 bases stayed unmatched. CDR3 in amino acids: CASSQREGAVGTDTQYF. The CDR3 DNA reads TGCGCCAGCAGCCAAAGAGAGGGGGCAGTCGGAACAGATACGCAGTATTTT.

At least ten counts were recorded for this clone. V is TRBV28 and J is TRBJ2-5; a possible D gene is TRBD2 (5 bases). Between the trimmed V and J ends, which lost 3 bases and 4 bases, there was a span of 9 bases. The germline gives CDR1 MDHEN, CDR2 SYDVKM. The CDR3 totals 13 residues. This CDR3 reads CASSFGMLETQYF. As DNA, the CDR3 is TGTGCCAGCAGTTTCGGGATGTTAGAGACCCAGTACTTC.

V is TRBV19 and J is TRBJ2-1; 7 nucleotides line up with TRBD2. The CDR3 runs to 13 residues. V trimming: 7 bases; J trimming: 7 bases; junction bases outside the gene matches: 7. CDR1 LNHDA and CDR2 SQIVND come from the germline V gene (reference sequence). CDR3 region: CASTSRRGNEQFF. The DNA of the CDR3 is TGTGCCAGTACCTCTAGGCGGGGGAATGAGCAGTTCTTC.

V gene TRBV4-3 combines with J gene TRBJ2-6; D not resolved. Trimming removed 3 bases at V and 4 bases at J, with 10 bases between. The CDR3 is 15 residues long. Per germline, CDR1 LGHNA and CDR2 YSLEER. CDR3 amino acids: CASSHAFVGANVLTF. As DNA, the CDR3 is TGCGCCAGCAGCCACGCCTTTGTGGGGGCCAACGTCCTGACTTTC.

The chain employs TRBV18 and TRBJ1-2; 11 bases line up with TRBD1. There are 16 residues in the CDR3. The V segment lost 3 bases and the J segment 7 bases; nucleotides outside the gene matches: 10. Germline V lookup: CDR1 KGHSH, CDR2 LQKENI. The CDR3 is CASSPGQGAALSGYTF. The DNA of the CDR3 is TGTGCCAGCTCACCTGGACAGGGGGCGGCGTTGAGTGGCTACACCTTC.

The J gene is TRBJ2-1, the V gene TRBV2; 8 bases agree with TRBD2. The germline V gene encodes CDR1 SNHLY and CDR2 FYNNEI. Germline trimming cut 4 bases from V and 2 bases from J; bases unmatched to any gene: 4. The CDR3 has 15 residues. CDR3 amino acids: CASSVAGSPYNEQFF. In DNA form, the CDR3 reads TGTGCCAGCAGTGTAGCGGGGAGCCCCTACAATGAGCAGTTCTTC.

This clone was found once. This sequence joins TRBV19 and TRBJ2-7, with no clear D. CDR1 and CDR2 (germline): LNHDA, SQIVND (reference sequence). V lost 7 bases and J lost 3, with 34 bases in between. The CDR3 covers 20 residues. The CDR3: CASTQAVRGFETGLFYEQYF. CDR3 DNA: TGTGCCAGTACCCAGGCCGTCCGAGGTTTCGAAACTGGCTTGTTCTACGAGCAGTACTTC.